Listed below are T cell receptor beta chains from one sample, sequenced in a study of blood T cells in healthy people across ages. Via MiXCR, TCRdb re-called the 5' RACE reads, giving one row per CDR3 protein. The table lists about 1.8 million distinct CDR3 sequences, about 49% of them singletons. The sample was blood. The receptor source for this set is a woman aged 40 to 50 in good health. Both conserved end residues are trimmed from each CDR3.

j_call	v_call	cdr3_aa
TRBJ1-2	TRBV7-2	ASSLPNYGYT
TRBJ2-7	TRBV7-9	ASSRDWGAYEQY
TRBJ2-1	TRBV7-2	ASSVGHEQF
TRBJ2-5	TRBV12-3/TRBV12-4	ASSFGGQY
TRBJ2-5	TRBV28	ASSFGGRGTQY
TRBJ2-4	TRBV2	AREDRGGSNIQY
TRBJ2-3	TRBV28	ASSPQVRTQY
-	TRBV20-1	SASRGTGSYEQY
TRBJ1-2	TRBV5-1	ASSYDELSMDRVFYDYGYT
TRBJ2-7	TRBV19	ASRPGLLTLSYNEQY
TRBJ2-3	TRBV5-5	ASSTYSADTQY
TRBJ2-1	TRBV6-2/TRBV6-3	ASTGHGTSGRGEQF
TRBJ2-3	TRBV20-1	SARTPAGGIDTQY
TRBJ2-1	TRBV28	ASKIGGGKYNEQF
TRBJ2-1	TRBV20-1	SAFGGVTYNEQF
-	TRBV5-5	ASRRAPDEQY
TRBJ2-5	TRBV20-1	SAPGLAGALQETQY
TRBJ2-1	TRBV20-1	SASGGALYNEQF
TRBJ2-3	TRBV29-1	SVESGRTSTDTQY
-	TRBV20-1	SARRGGDEQY
TRBJ1-1	TRBV18	ASSPPGGVHTEAF
TRBJ2-1	TRBV5-5	ASSLRPHGANNEQF
TRBJ2-5	TRBV10-3	AISESRGILQETQY
TRBJ2-2	TRBV20-1	SARSRVANTGELF
TRBJ2-5	TRBV20-1	SARRGVQETQY
TRBJ1-1	TRBV12-3/TRBV12-4	ASSLTRSATEAF
TRBJ2-1	TRBV6-5	ASRTGGAHYNEQF
TRBJ2-2	TRBV12-3/TRBV12-4	ASSSPRDTWNTGELF
TRBJ2-4	TRBV7-8	ASSEWASEELLAKNIQY
TRBJ2-5	TRBV5-1	ASSPEAAAYQETQY
TRBJ1-4	TRBV6-2/TRBV6-3	ASKTGVRAEKLF
TRBJ1-2	TRBV4-1	ASSHRPGQRRDNYGYT
TRBJ2-1	TRBV7-3	ASSLLAQGDEQF
TRBJ2-1	TRBV20-1	SARDGGKDEQF
TRBJ2-3	TRBV7-2	ASSLDGGGATDTQY
TRBJ2-1	TRBV12-3/TRBV12-4	ASRPGTPSSEQF
TRBJ1-4	TRBV28	ASNDLVNEKLF
TRBJ1-4	TRBV7-9	ASSRRDRGHEKLF
TRBJ1-1	TRBV7-3	ASSLTDRGARTEAF
-	TRBV2	ASTLDRQGGETQY
TRBJ2-5	TRBV27	ASSRPPSGVGQETQY
TRBJ1-5	TRBV5-1	ASSPTGTHQPQH
TRBJ2-7	TRBV6-5	ASSHRGAGSYEQY
TRBJ2-1	TRBV6-2/TRBV6-3	ASSLSSGQTAEQF